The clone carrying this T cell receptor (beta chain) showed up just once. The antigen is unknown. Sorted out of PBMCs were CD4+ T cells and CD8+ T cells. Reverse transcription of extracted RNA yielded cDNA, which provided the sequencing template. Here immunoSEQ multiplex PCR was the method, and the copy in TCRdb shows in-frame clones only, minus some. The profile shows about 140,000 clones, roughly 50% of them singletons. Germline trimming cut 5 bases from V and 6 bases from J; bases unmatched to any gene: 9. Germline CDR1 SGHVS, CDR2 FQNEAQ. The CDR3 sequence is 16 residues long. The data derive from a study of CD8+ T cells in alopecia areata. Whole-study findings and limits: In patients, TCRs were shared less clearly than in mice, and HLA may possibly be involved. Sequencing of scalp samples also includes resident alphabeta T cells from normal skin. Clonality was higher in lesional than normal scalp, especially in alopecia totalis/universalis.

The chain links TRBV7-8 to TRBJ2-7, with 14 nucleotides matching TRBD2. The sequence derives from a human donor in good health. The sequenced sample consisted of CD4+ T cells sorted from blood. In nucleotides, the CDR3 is TGTGCCAGCAGCACAAGGACTAGCGGGAGGATCGGCGAGCAGTACTTC. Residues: CASSTRTSGRIGEQYF.